This T cell receptor (beta chain) was sequenced for a study of blood T cell repertoires in COVID-19. Clones were read by immunoSEQ multiplex PCR, and TCRdb kept only the in-frame ones, dropping some. This table holds some 430,000 clones, less than 95% found once. This CDR3 is 13 amino acids long. Trimming cost V 6 bases and J 6 bases, with 11 bases left between them. The chain couples TRBV12-3 or TRBV12-4 to TRBJ2-2, with TRBD1 as a possible D gene (6 bases). The sample taken for sequencing was PBMCs or T cells enriched from blood (not recorded which). The sequence was obtained from a man between 18 and 29 years old who had recovered from COVID-19. The DNA of the CDR3 is TGTGCCAGCAGCCGAGCAGGGGCCGGGGAGCTGTTTTTT. Amino acid sequence: CASSRAGAGELFF.